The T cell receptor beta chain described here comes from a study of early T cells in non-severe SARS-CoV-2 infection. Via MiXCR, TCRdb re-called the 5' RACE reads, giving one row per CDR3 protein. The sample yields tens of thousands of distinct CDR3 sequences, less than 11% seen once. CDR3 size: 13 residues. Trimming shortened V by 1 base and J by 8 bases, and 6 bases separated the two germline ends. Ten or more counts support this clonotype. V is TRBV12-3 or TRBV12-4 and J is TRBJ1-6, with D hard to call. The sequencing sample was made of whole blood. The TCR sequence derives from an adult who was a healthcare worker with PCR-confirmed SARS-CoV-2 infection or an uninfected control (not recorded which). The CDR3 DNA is TGTGCCAGCAGTTTAGGGGGTGATTCACCCCTCCACTTT. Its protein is CASSLGGDSPLHF.